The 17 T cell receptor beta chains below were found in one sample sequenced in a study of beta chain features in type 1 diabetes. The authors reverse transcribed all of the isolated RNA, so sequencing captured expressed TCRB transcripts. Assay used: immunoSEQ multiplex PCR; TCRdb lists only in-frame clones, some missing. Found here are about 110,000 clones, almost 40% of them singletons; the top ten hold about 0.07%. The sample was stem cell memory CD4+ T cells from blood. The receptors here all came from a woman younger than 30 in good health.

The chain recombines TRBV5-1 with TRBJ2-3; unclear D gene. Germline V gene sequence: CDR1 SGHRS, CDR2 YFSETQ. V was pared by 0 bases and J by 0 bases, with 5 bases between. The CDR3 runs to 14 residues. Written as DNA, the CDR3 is TGCGCCAGCAGCTTGGCCCCGAGCACAGATACGCAGTATTTT. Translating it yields CASSLAPSTDTQYF.

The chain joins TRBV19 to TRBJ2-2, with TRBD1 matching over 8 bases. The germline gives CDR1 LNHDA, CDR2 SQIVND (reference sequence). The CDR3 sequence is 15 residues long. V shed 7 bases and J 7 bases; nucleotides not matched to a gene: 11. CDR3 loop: CASKPQGTGHGELFF. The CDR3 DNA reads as TGTGCCAGTAAGCCTCAGGGGACAGGCCACGGGGAGCTGTTTTTT.

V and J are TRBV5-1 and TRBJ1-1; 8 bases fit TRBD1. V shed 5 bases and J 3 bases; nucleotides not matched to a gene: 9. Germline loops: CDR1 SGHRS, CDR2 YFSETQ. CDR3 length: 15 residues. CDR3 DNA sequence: TGCGCCAGCAGACCGGGGACAGGAGGGTACACTGAAGCTTTCTTT. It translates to CASRPGTGGYTEAFF.

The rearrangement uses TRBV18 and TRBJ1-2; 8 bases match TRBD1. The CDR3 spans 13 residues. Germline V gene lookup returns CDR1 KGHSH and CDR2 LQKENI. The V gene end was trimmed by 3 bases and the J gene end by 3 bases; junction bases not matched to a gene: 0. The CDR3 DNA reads TGTGCCAGCTCACCGGACAGGGACTATGGCTACACCTTC. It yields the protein CASSPDRDYGYTF. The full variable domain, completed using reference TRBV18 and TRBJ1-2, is NAGVMQNPRHLVRRRGQEARLRCSPMKGHSHVYWYRQLPEEGLKFMVYLQKENIIDESGMPKERFSAEFPKEGPSILRIQQVVRGDSAAYFCASSPDRDYGYTFGSGTRLTVV.

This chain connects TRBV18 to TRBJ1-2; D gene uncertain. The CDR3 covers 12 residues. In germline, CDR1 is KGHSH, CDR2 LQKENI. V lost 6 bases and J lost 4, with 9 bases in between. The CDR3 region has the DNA TGTGCCAGCTCTGGCAGGTTCTATGGCTACACCTTC. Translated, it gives CASSGRFYGYTF.

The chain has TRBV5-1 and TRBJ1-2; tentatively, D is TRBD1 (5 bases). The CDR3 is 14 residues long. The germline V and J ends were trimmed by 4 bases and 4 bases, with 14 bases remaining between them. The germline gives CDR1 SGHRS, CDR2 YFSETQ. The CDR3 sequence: CASSGGGEIYGYTF. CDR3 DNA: TGCGCCAGCAGCGGGGGAGGGGAGATCTATGGCTACACCTTC.

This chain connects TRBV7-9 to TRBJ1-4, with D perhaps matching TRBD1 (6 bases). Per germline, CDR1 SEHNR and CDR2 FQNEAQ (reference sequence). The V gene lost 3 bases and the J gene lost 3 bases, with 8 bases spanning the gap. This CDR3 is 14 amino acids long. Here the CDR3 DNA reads TGTGCCAGCAGCTTCCGGACAGCTAATGAAAAACTGTTTTTT. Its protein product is CASSFRTANEKLFF.

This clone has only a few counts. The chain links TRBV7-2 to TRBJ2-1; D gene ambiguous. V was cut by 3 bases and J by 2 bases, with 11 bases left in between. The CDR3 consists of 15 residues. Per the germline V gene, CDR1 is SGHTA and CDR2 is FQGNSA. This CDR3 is CASSFQAPTYNEQFF. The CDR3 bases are TGTGCCAGCAGCTTCCAGGCACCAACCTACAATGAGCAGTTCTTC.

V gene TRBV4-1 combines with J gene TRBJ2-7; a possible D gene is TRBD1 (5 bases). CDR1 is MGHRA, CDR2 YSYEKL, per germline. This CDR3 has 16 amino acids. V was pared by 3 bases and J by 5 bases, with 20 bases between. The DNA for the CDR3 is TGCGCCAGCAGCCACGGACAAGGGGTCGGTTTCCACGAGCAGTACTTC. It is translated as CASSHGQGVGFHEQYF.

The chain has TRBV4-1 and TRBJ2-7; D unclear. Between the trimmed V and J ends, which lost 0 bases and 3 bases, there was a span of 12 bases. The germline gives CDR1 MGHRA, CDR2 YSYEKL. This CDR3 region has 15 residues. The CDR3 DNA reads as TGCGCCAGCAGCCAAGATCAAGTCGGTCTCTACGAGCAGTACTTC. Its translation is CASSQDQVGLYEQYF.

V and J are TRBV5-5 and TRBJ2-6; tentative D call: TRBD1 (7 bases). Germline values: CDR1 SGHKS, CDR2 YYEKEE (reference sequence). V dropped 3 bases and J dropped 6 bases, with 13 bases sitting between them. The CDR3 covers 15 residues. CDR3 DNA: TGTGCCAGCAGCTCCAGGGGGGATGCGGCCAACGTCCTGACTTTC. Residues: CASSSRGDAANVLTF.

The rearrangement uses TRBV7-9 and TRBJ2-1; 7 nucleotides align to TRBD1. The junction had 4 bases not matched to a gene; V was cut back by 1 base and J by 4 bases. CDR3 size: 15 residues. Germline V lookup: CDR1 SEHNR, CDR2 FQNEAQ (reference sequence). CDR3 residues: CASSLERQGYNEQFF. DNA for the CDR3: TGTGCCAGCAGCTTAGAGCGACAGGGTTACAATGAGCAGTTCTTC.

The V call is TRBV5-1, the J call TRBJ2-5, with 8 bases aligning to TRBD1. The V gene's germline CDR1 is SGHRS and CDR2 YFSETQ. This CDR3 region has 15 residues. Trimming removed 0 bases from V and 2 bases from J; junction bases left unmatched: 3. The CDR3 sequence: CASSLGQGRQETQYF. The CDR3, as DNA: TGCGCCAGCAGCTTGGGACAGGGGCGGCAAGAGACCCAGTACTTC.

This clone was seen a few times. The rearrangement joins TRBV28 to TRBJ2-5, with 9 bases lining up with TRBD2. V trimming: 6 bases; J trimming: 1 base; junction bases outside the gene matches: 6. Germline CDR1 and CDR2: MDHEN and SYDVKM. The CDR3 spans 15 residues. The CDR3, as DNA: TGTGCCAGCAGGGGGGCGGGAGGGACCCAAGAGACCCAGTACTTC. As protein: CASRGAGGTQETQYF.

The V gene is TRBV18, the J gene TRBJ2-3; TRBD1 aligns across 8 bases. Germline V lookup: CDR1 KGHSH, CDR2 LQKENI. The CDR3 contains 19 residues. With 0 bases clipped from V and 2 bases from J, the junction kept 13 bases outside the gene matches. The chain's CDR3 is CASSPPWTGRRGNTDTQYF. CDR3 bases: TGTGCCAGCTCACCACCCTGGACAGGGCGGCGGGGAAACACAGATACGCAGTATTTT.

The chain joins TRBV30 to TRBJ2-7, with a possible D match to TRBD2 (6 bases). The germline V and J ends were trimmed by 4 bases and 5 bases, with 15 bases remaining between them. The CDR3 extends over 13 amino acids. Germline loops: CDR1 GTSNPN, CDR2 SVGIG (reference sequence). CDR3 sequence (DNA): TGTGCCTGGATGTTTGGGGGAGGCAACGAGCAGTACTTC. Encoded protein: CAWMFGGGNEQYF.

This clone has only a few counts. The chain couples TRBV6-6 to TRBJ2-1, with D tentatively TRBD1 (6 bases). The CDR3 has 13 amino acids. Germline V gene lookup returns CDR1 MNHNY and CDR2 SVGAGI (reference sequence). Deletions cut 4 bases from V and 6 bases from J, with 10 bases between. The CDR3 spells CASSWDKINEQFF. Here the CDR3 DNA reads TGTGCCAGCAGTTGGGACAAGATCAATGAGCAGTTCTTC.